This T cell receptor beta chain is drawn from a study of somatic mutations in cytotoxic T cells in rheumatoid arthritis. For this clone: The target antigen is unknown.

Positive magnetic bead selection was used to isolate CD4+ and CD8+ cells; purity was checked by flow cytometry. The CDR3 totals 16 residues. The V and J ends lost 5 bases and 5 bases, in that order; junction bases with no gene match: 6. Looked up from germline, CDR1 is SGHVS and CDR2 is FQNEAQ. Study-wide findings and caveats: Measurement of CD8+ T-cell clonality revealed no significant difference between rheumatoid arthritis patients and age-matched healthy controls. Antigens recognized by the expanded CD8+ clones were unknown. Age-dependent increases in CD8+ clonality occurred in rheumatoid arthritis patients but not in healthy controls.

Sequencing used immunoSEQ multiplex PCR; TCRdb keeps in-frame clones, though not all of them. Here the sample spans several thousand clones, about 81% being singletons. Sequencing used CD8+ T cells sorted from blood. The chain uses TRBV7-8 and TRBJ2-5, with 15 positions matching TRBD2. This TCR came from an adult with rheumatoid arthritis. CDR3 nucleotides: TGTGCCAGCAGCCCGCGGACTAGCGGGGGGGGTGAGACCCAGTACTTC. It specifies CASSPRTSGGGETQYF.